What follows are 28 T cell receptor beta chains derived from one specimen sequenced in a study of graft-versus-host responses after intestinal transplantation. Libraries were prepared by immunoSEQ multiplex PCR; TCRdb keeps only in-frame clonotypes and omits some of them. The repertoire consists of under 150,000 clones, with 90% to 95% occurring once and the leading ten covering 0.16%. These receptors are not linked to any known antigen. The sequencing used unstimulated CD4+ T cells sorted from spleen or lymph node cells, collected before intestinal transplant. All receptors come from a human donor who received an intestinal transplant.

The V call is TRBV5-1, the J call TRBJ2-2; tentative D call: TRBD1 (5 bases). CDR3 size: 14 residues. V was clipped by 4 bases and J by 6 bases, with 13 bases between them. CDR1 is SGHRS and CDR2 is YFSETQ in the germline V gene. The CDR3 region has the DNA TGCGCCAGCAGCATCGGCCAGGGTTCCGGGGAGCTGTTTTTT. Amino acid sequence: CASSIGQGSGELFF. Full variable domain (missing parts from reference TRBV5-1 and TRBJ2-2): KAGVTQTPRYLIKTRGQQVTLSCSPISGHRSVSWYQQTPGQGLQFLFEYFSETQRNKGNFPGRFSGRQFSNSRSEMNVSTLELGDSALYLCASSIGQGSGELFFGEGSRLTVL.

V gene TRBV30 combines with J gene TRBJ2-7, with a tentative D call TRBD2 (5 bases). The CDR3 has 15 amino acids. V shed 0 bases and J shed 0 bases, with 12 bases lying between them. CDR1 is GTSNPN and CDR2 is SVGIG in the germline V gene (reference sequence). CDR3 coding DNA: TGTGCCTGGAGTGTACGAGGGATTAGCTCCTACGAGCAGTACTTC. It specifies CAWSVRGISSYEQYF.

The rearrangement links TRBV25-1 to TRBJ1-6, with 8 bases identical to TRBD1. The length of the CDR3 is 14 residues. The V segment lost 7 bases and the J segment 4 bases; nucleotides outside the gene matches: 3. Germline V lookup: CDR1 MGHDK, CDR2 SYGVNS. The CDR3 DNA is TGTGCCAGCACCAGGACAGGGTATAATTCACCCCTCCACTTT. The encoded protein is CASTRTGYNSPLHF. Based on the CDR3 plus reference TRBV25-1 and TRBJ1-6, the full variable domain is EADIYQTPRYLVIGTGKKITLECSQTMGHDKMYWYQQDPGMELHLIHYSYGVNSTEKGDLSSESTVSRIRTEHFPLTLESARPSHTSQYLCASTRTGYNSPLHFGNGTRLTVT.

The chain employs TRBV19 and TRBJ2-2, with D maybe TRBD1 (6 bases). CDR1 is LNHDA and CDR2 is SQIVND in the germline V gene (reference sequence). CDR3 length: 12 amino acids. V lost 6 bases to trimming and J lost 6 bases, with 8 bases between them. This chain's CDR3 is CASRQGPGELFF. The CDR3 region has the DNA TGTGCCAGTAGACAGGGACCCGGGGAGCTGTTTTTT.

This clone was observed once. The rearrangement links TRBV4-1 to TRBJ1-2, with D unresolved. This CDR3 is built from 16 residues. Germline-derived CDR1 and CDR2 are MGHRA and YSYEKL. Trimming took 0 bases from V and 4 from J, leaving 15 bases between them. CDR3 amino acids: CASSQDDAAVAYGYTF. The CDR3 nucleotides are TGCGCCAGCAGCCAAGATGATGCGGCAGTAGCCTATGGCTACACCTTC.

This chain links TRBV6-1 with TRBJ2-7; D unclear. The CDR3 is made up of 10 amino acids. Germline assignment: CDR1 MNHNS and CDR2 SASEGT. The V gene lost 5 bases and the J gene lost 4 bases, with 3 bases spanning the gap. The CDR3 DNA reads as TGTGCCAGCAGTCTTTACGAGCAGTACTTC. Translation: CASSLYEQYF.

The V and J genes are TRBV29-1 and TRBJ1-2; D is unresolved. From germline, CDR1 is SQVTM and CDR2 ANQGSEA. The CDR3 has 11 amino acids. Trimming stripped 6 bases from V and 8 bases from J, with 13 bases between. The CDR3 protein is CSVMVTEGYTF. In nucleotides, the CDR3 is TGCAGCGTCATGGTCACCGAGGGCTACACCTTC. The full variable domain, completed using reference TRBV29-1 and TRBJ1-2, is SAVISQKPSRDICQRGTSLTIQCQVDSQVTMMFWYRQQPGQSLTLIATANQGSEATYESGFVIDKFPISRPNLTFSTLTVSNMSPEDSSIYLCSVMVTEGYTFGSGTRLTVV.

The chain uses TRBV19 and TRBJ1-2, with 7 bases that match TRBD1. This CDR3 contains 11 residues. J lost 14 bases, V lost 1 base, and 4 bases had no gene match. Germline values: CDR1 LNHDA, CDR2 SQIVND (reference sequence). CDR3 nucleotides: TGTGCCAGTAGTATAGGGAGGGGGCATACCTTC. Its protein is CASSIGRGHTF. Filled out from reference TRBV19 and TRBJ1-2, the complete variable domain reads DGGITQSPKYLFRKEGQNVTLSCEQNLNHDAMYWYRQDPGQGLRLIYYSQIVNDFQKGDIAEGYSVSREKKESFPLTVTSAQKNPTAFYLCASSIGRGHTFGSGTRLTVV.

The V call is TRBV18, the J call TRBJ1-1, with unresolved D. Per germline, CDR1 KGHSH and CDR2 LQKENI. CDR3 size: 15 residues. The ends were cut back, 6 bases at V and 0 bases at J, with 14 bases in the middle. CDR3 in amino acids: CASSPTTLLNTEAFF. CDR3 coding DNA: TGTGCCAGCTCGCCAACGACACTTTTGAACACTGAAGCTTTCTTT. The full variable domain, in which reference TRBV18 and TRBJ1-1 provide the parts outside the CDR3, is NAGVMQNPRHLVRRRGQEARLRCSPMKGHSHVYWYRQLPEEGLKFMVYLQKENIIDESGMPKERFSAEFPKEGPSILRIQQVVRGDSAAYFCASSPTTLLNTEAFFGQGTRLTVV.

The V and J genes are TRBV4-2 and TRBJ1-4; D gene ambiguous. Trimming pared 0 bases from V and 8 bases from J, leaving 10 bases between. The length of the CDR3 is 14 residues. CDR1 and CDR2 (germline): LGHNA, YNFKEQ. The CDR3 reads CASSQDERGEKLFF. The DNA of the CDR3 is TGTGCCAGCAGCCAAGATGAGAGAGGGGAAAAACTGTTTTTT.

The CDR3 protein is CASSREENNEQFF. DNA of the CDR3: TGCGCCAGCAGTAGGGAGGAAAACAATGAGCAGTTCTTC. The V gene is TRBV5-1, the J gene TRBJ2-1; D might be TRBD2 (6 bases). The germline V gene has CDR1 SGHRS and CDR2 YFSETQ. The CDR3 runs to 13 residues. V lost 5 bases, J lost 5 bases, and 11 bases lay in between.

The DNA of the CDR3 is TGTGCCAGCAGCTTGGGCTTAGGACAGGGGGCGCGGGAGCAGTACTTC. Translated, it gives CASSLGLGQGAREQYF. V and J are TRBV5-4 and TRBJ2-7; 11 nucleotides align to TRBD1. Germline CDR1 is SGHNT and CDR2 is YYREEE (reference sequence). The V gene end was trimmed by 0 bases and the J gene end by 7 bases; junction bases not matched to a gene: 9. CDR3 length: 16 amino acids.

The V call is TRBV5-1, the J call TRBJ2-1; D assignment may be TRBD1 or TRBD2 (7 bases each). CDR1 SGHRS and CDR2 YFSETQ come from the germline V gene. The V gene lost 6 bases and the J gene lost 9 bases, with 22 bases spanning the gap. CDR3 size: 15 residues. CDR3 nucleotide sequence: TGCGCCAGCACATTGGTTCCCACAGGGGAGGGTGAGCAGTTCTTC. It codes for CASTLVPTGEGEQFF.

V is TRBV7-8 and J is TRBJ1-2; D gene ambiguous. The germline V gene has CDR1 SGHVS and CDR2 FQNEAQ. The CDR3 spans 13 residues. The V gene lost 3 bases and the J gene lost 8 bases, with 13 bases spanning the gap. The CDR3 protein is CASSLVPDRGYTF. The CDR3, as DNA: TGTGCCAGCAGCTTGGTTCCTGATCGGGGCTACACCTTC.

The rearrangement joins TRBV9 to TRBJ2-5; TRBD2 agrees at 12 bases. The V and J ends lost 3 bases and 5 bases, in that order; junction bases with no gene match: 5. CDR3 length: 15 amino acids. Germline V lookup: CDR1 SGDLS, CDR2 YYNGEE. Here the CDR3 DNA reads TGTGCCAGCAGCGCGCTAGCGGGGGGGCCGGAGACCCAGTACTTC. Protein: CASSALAGGPETQYF.

V gene TRBV18 combines with J gene TRBJ1-1; D call uncertain. Germline values: CDR1 KGHSH, CDR2 LQKENI. V lost 3 bases, J lost 5 bases, and 13 bases lay in between. CDR3 length: 14 amino acids. CDR3 nucleotides: TGTGCCAGCTCACCGGGGAGAGAGAGGACTGAAGCTTTCTTT. Translated: CASSPGRERTEAFF. Full variable domain (rest looked up from reference TRBV18 and TRBJ1-1): NAGVMQNPRHLVRRRGQEARLRCSPMKGHSHVYWYRQLPEEGLKFMVYLQKENIIDESGMPKERFSAEFPKEGPSILRIQQVVRGDSAAYFCASSPGRERTEAFFGQGTRLTVV.

This rearrangement joins TRBV6-5 to TRBJ1-1; D is unclear. Germline CDR1 is MNHEY and CDR2 is SVGAGI. This CDR3 is 14 amino acids long. V shed 6 bases and J shed 7 bases, with 18 bases lying between them. The CDR3 sequence is CASSRRVKWGEAFF. In nucleotides, the CDR3 is TGTGCCAGCAGCCGACGGGTTAAGTGGGGTGAAGCTTTCTTT.

The rearrangement uses TRBV6-5 and TRBJ1-2; TRBD1 aligns across 8 bases. In germline, CDR1 is MNHEY, CDR2 SVGAGI. The CDR3 spans 13 residues. J gave up 3 bases and V 6 bases, and 3 bases lay outside the gene matches. The CDR3 loop is CASRRTGHYGYTF. CDR3 coding DNA: TGTGCCAGCAGAAGGACAGGGCACTATGGCTACACCTTC.

This sequence joins TRBV2 and TRBJ2-7; D possibly corresponds to TRBD1 (6 bases). The CDR3 sequence is 15 residues long. CDR1 is SNHLY and CDR2 is FYNNEI in the germline V gene. The V end was cut by 7 bases, the J end by 6 bases, with 22 bases between. The CDR3 loop reads CASTPRGGSSSEQYF. CDR3 coding DNA: TGTGCCAGCACCCCCAGAGGGGGATCGTCTAGCGAGCAGTACTTC.

The chain recombines TRBV11-2 with TRBJ2-2; tentatively, D is TRBD2 (5 bases). CDR3 length: 14 residues. CDR1 and CDR2 (germline): SGHAT, FQNNGV. V was shortened by 5 bases and J by 3 bases, with 10 bases between the two germline ends. The CDR3 reads CASSLWGDTGELFF. The CDR3 bases are TGTGCCAGCAGCCTGTGGGGAGACACCGGGGAGCTGTTTTTT.

Here the CDR3 DNA reads TGCGCCAGCAGCCAGGGAAGCTCCTACAATGAGCAGTTCTTC. This codes for CASSQGSSYNEQFF. The chain couples TRBV5-1 to TRBJ2-1; TRBD1 is a possible D gene (5 bases). Trimming took 4 bases from V and 0 from J, leaving 8 bases between them. This CDR3 comprises 14 residues. Germline V gene data show CDR1 as SGHRS and CDR2 as YFSETQ.

A few counts support this clone. CDR3 DNA sequence: TGTGCTAGCCGTGGTCGACAGGGGAGCTACACCTTC. Translation gives CASRGRQGSYTF. The V gene is TRBV12-5, the J gene TRBJ1-2, with 8 bases identical to TRBD1. Germline V CDR1 and CDR2: LGHNT, FRNRAP. The ends lost 9 bases at V and 9 bases at J; junction bases unmatched: 9. There are 12 residues in the CDR3.

This clone came up once. V is TRBV7-9 and J is TRBJ2-3, with D hard to call. Germline V gene lookup returns CDR1 SEHNR and CDR2 FQNEAQ (reference sequence). This CDR3 has 13 amino acids. Trimming took 0 bases from V and 5 from J, leaving 6 bases between them. The CDR3 region is CASSLALGDTQYF. The CDR3 region has the DNA TGTGCCAGCAGCTTAGCGCTGGGAGATACGCAGTATTTT. The variable domain in full, with the rest retrieved from reference TRBV7-9 and TRBJ2-3, is DTGVSQNPRHKITKRGQNVTFRCDPISEHNRLYWYRQTLGQGPEFLTYFQNEAQLEKSRLLSDRFSAERPKGSFSTLEIQRTEQGDSAMYLCASSLALGDTQYFGPGTRLTVL.

The chain employs TRBV5-1 and TRBJ2-3; perhaps TRBD1 as D (6 bases). V gave up 3 bases and J gave up 0 bases, with 11 bases separating them. This CDR3 comprises 15 residues. Looked up from germline, CDR1 is SGHRS and CDR2 is YFSETQ. The CDR3 DNA reads TGCGCCAGCAGCTGGACCCAGGGGAGCACAGATACGCAGTATTTT. The encoded protein is CASSWTQGSTDTQYF. The full variable domain, rest sourced from reference TRBV5-1 and TRBJ2-3, is KAGVTQTPRYLIKTRGQQVTLSCSPISGHRSVSWYQQTPGQGLQFLFEYFSETQRNKGNFPGRFSGRQFSNSRSEMNVSTLELGDSALYLCASSWTQGSTDTQYFGPGTRLTVL.

This chain uses TRBV9 with TRBJ2-1; 7 bases map to TRBD1. Trimming at V came to 4 bases and at J to 10 bases, leaving 20 bases not matched to a gene. From germline, CDR1 is SGDLS and CDR2 YYNGEE. The CDR3 loop spans 17 amino acids. The CDR3 is CASSPRGIGPSVREQFF. The CDR3 DNA reads as TGTGCCAGCAGCCCCAGGGGGATAGGGCCCAGCGTTAGAGAGCAGTTCTTC.

V and J are TRBV6-6 and TRBJ1-6, with 7 bases fitting TRBD1. V lost 6 bases and J lost 5; bases outside the gene matches: 7. Looked up from germline, CDR1 is MNHNY and CDR2 is SVGAGI (reference sequence). The CDR3 covers 15 residues. The CDR3: CASRWFGQDNSPLHF. As DNA, the CDR3 is TGTGCCAGCAGGTGGTTCGGACAGGATAATTCACCCCTCCACTTT.

This clone was observed once. The chain carries TRBV2 and TRBJ2-2; D is perhaps TRBD1 (6 bases). The CDR3 has 13 residues. V lost 6 bases to trimming and J lost 5 bases, with 10 bases between them. CDR1 is SNHLY and CDR2 is FYNNEI in the germline V gene. The DNA for the CDR3 is TGTGCCAGCAGCGAGACAGGTACCGGGGAGCTGTTTTTT. This encodes CASSETGTGELFF. The full variable domain, with the rest looked up from reference TRBV2 and TRBJ2-2, is EPEVTQTPSHQVTQMGQEVILRCVPISNHLYFYWYRQILGQKVEFLVSFYNNEISEKSEIFDDQFSVERPDGSNFTLKIRSTKLEDSAMYFCASSETGTGELFFGEGSRLTVL.

V is TRBV10-1 and J is TRBJ2-7, with a possible D match to TRBD2 (5 bases). V was pared by 4 bases and J by 5 bases, with 15 bases between. The CDR3 has 14 residues. Germline V CDR1 and CDR2: WNHNN, SYGVQD (reference sequence). In DNA form, the CDR3 reads TGCGCCAGCAGTGTTAACCGGCACGGGAACGAGCAGTACTTC. Translation gives CASSVNRHGNEQYF.